This T cell receptor beta chain emerged from a study of early T cells in non-severe SARS-CoV-2 infection. Looked up from germline, CDR1 is SEHNR and CDR2 is FQNEAQ (reference sequence). V lost 6 bases, J lost 5 bases, and 10 bases lay in between. There are 13 residues in the CDR3. Details on this clonotype: Its antigen is not identified.

Findings of the study overall: Matches to VDJdb favored anti-spike CD8 responses and missed private and CD4 specificities.

TCRdb re-called the 5' RACE reads through MiXCR, storing one row per CDR3 protein. This table has more than 20,000 distinct CDR3 sequences, around 4% appearing once. J is TRBJ1-4 and V is TRBV7-9; D gene unclear. Sample: whole blood. This TCR was sampled from an adult who was a healthcare worker with PCR-confirmed SARS-CoV-2 infection or an uninfected control (not recorded which). This CDR3 reads CASSFDGNEKLFF. In nucleotides, the CDR3 is TGTGCCAGCAGTTTCGACGGGAATGAAAAACTGTTTTTT. Full variable domain (remainder filled in from reference TRBV7-9 and TRBJ1-4): DTGVSQNPRHKITKRGQNVTFRCDPISEHNRLYWYRQTLGQGPEFLTYFQNEAQLEKSRLLSDRFSAERPKGSFSTLEIQRTEQGDSAMYLCASSFDGNEKLFFGSGTQLSVL.